The entry below describes one TCR beta chain. Source study methods: By means of reference gene primer amplification, nucleated cell counts were estimated. The method was immunoSEQ multiplex PCR; TCRdb's version includes in-frame clones alone and lacks a portion of them. The V and J calls and the clone size are those of that table, but D and trimming were determined from the DNA. The table has around 70,000 clones, about four fifths seen once; the top ten hold roughly a tenth. This record belongs to a study of blood T cell repertoires in COVID-19. Germline V CDR1 and CDR2: MDHEN, SYDVKM. CDR3 size: 13 residues. V shed 5 bases and J shed 2 bases, with 8 bases lying between them.

Sequencing input: peripheral blood. The source of this sequence is a human donor in a cohort sampled during active COVID-19. The chain couples TRBV28 to TRBJ2-3; D is undetermined. For the CDR3, the DNA is TGTGCCAGCAGTCCCCAGTCCACAGATACGCAGTATTTT. Its translation: CASSPQSTDTQYF.